This entry lists 13 T cell receptor beta chains sequenced from one sample in a study of cytomegalovirus exposure and HLA in healthy donors (dated by TCRdb to 2017 to 2019). Preparation of the library involved the immunoSEQ multiplex PCR assay. For the multiplex PCR, a mixture combining 60 forward primers for TCR Vbeta segments and 13 reverse primers for TCR Jbeta segments was used. Entries here come from immuneACCESS through TCRdb and include only in-frame sequences with V and J called. Some clones fail to appear in such tables; in the studies checked, an unresolved V gene covers under half of the shortfall, and the cause of the remainder is unknown. The sample table lists 140,000 to 150,000 clones, 65% to 85% of them with a count of one. The top ten clones comprise 6.5% to 8.5% of the sample. The specimen sequenced was PBMCs. The receptors here all came from a woman aged 40 to 50 in good health and CMV-seropositive.

This clone appeared a single time. This chain links TRBV9 with TRBJ1-1; D call uncertain. Trimming shortened V by 6 bases and J by 4 bases, and 16 bases separated the two germline ends. The germline V gene encodes CDR1 SGDLS and CDR2 YYNGEE. There are 14 residues in the CDR3. In DNA, the CDR3 is TGTGCCAGCAATCGCGAGGTGGCGGGCACTGAAGCTTTCTTT. This gives the protein CASNREVAGTEAFF.

This clone was counted a few times. The rearrangement links TRBV5-6 to TRBJ1-6; TRBD1 matches 8 bases. Trimming took 4 bases from V and 0 from J; bases not matched to a gene: 6. Germline V gives CDR1 SGHDT, CDR2 YYEEEE. The CDR3 length is 17 residues. CDR3 nucleotides: TGTGCCAGCAGCACGGGACAGGTTAACTCCTATAATTCACCCCTCCACTTT. Amino acids: CASSTGQVNSYNSPLHF.

The table lists this clone with a few counts. The CDR3 sequence is CATRADRTYGYTF. The DNA for the CDR3 is TGTGCCACCAGGGCGGACAGGACTTATGGCTACACCTTC. The J gene is TRBJ1-2, the V gene TRBV7-9; 7 positions match TRBD1. V shed 10 bases and J 5 bases; nucleotides not matched to a gene: 10. The CDR3 spans 13 residues. Germline loops: CDR1 SEHNR, CDR2 FQNEAQ (reference sequence).

The V call is TRBV15, the J call TRBJ1-2; TRBD1 matches at 7 bases. Germline assignment: CDR1 LNHNV and CDR2 YYDKDF (reference sequence). The CDR3 spans 13 residues. V trimming: 1 base; J trimming: 6 bases; junction bases outside the gene matches: 2. CDR3 DNA: TGTGCCACCAGCAGAGGAGGGGGCGATGGCTACACCTTC. It encodes CATSRGGGDGYTF.

This clone has a handful of counts. V is TRBV11-2 and J is TRBJ2-5; no reliable D call. CDR3 length equals 13 residues. Germline V gives CDR1 SGHAT, CDR2 FQNNGV. The V and J ends lost 3 bases and 5 bases respectively, with 10 bases between them. This CDR3 reads CASSFGSSETQYF. The DNA of the CDR3 is TGTGCCAGCAGCTTTGGTAGCAGCGAGACCCAGTACTTC.

This clone has more than one count but fewer than ten. The rearrangement joins TRBV10-3 to TRBJ2-2; 10 bases agree with TRBD2. V shed 6 bases and J 5 bases; nucleotides not matched to a gene: 3. This CDR3 is built from 14 residues. The germline V gene has CDR1 ENHRY and CDR2 SYGVKD. In nucleotides, the CDR3 is TGTGCCATCAGGCTAGCGGGGGATACCGGGGAGCTGTTTTTT. The encoded protein is CAIRLAGDTGELFF.

This chain connects TRBV19 to TRBJ1-2, with a weak D call TRBD1 (6 bases). Germline V gene sequence: CDR1 LNHDA, CDR2 SQIVND (reference sequence). Trimming took off 6 bases at V and 6 bases at J, with 14 bases between the two ends. The CDR3 loop spans 13 amino acids. The CDR3, as DNA: TGTGCCAGTAGGGAACAGGGCTGGGATGGCTACACCTTC. The encoded protein is CASREQGWDGYTF.

About this clone: The junction and the germline gene differ at one end; a read error may be behind it. This chain links TRBV7-9 with TRBJ2-3, with D possibly being TRBD1 (6 bases). Germline V gene lookup returns CDR1 SEHNR and CDR2 FQNEAQ (reference sequence). The CDR3 runs 14 residues. This CDR3 is CSSSPHRTADTQYF. The CDR3 nucleotides read TGTTCCAGCAGCCCGCACCGGACAGCCGATACGCAGTATTTT.

V gene TRBV27 combines with J gene TRBJ1-1; D gene uncertain. The CDR3 is made up of 13 amino acids. Trimming pared 0 bases from V and 11 bases from J, leaving 13 bases between. In germline, CDR1 is MNHEY, CDR2 SMNVEV (reference sequence). CDR3 DNA: TGTGCCAGCAGTTTATCGATGGGGAGAAGGGCTTTCTTT. Its protein product is CASSLSMGRRAFF.

The chain links TRBV6-1 to TRBJ1-2; 11 bases fit TRBD1. V was pared by 6 bases and J by 8 bases, with 11 bases of the junction left unmatched. The CDR3 is made up of 15 amino acids. CDR1 MNHNS and CDR2 SASEGT come from the germline V gene. For the CDR3, the DNA is TGTGCCAGCAGGGTAGGACAGGGGGCTGGTATCGGCTACACCTTC. It translates to CASRVGQGAGIGYTF.

The chain uses TRBV7-2 and TRBJ1-4; TRBD1 aligns across 8 bases. The germline V gene encodes CDR1 SGHTA and CDR2 FQGNSA. V was pared by 3 bases and J by 7 bases, with 4 bases of the junction left unmatched. The CDR3 contains 14 residues. CDR3 protein: CASSFGQGSEKLFF. CDR3 DNA sequence: TGTGCCAGCAGCTTTGGACAGGGTAGTGAAAAACTGTTTTTT.

The V call is TRBV5-4, the J call TRBJ1-3, with D possibly TRBD1 on 5 matching bases. Germline V lookup: CDR1 SGHNT, CDR2 YYREEE (reference sequence). The CDR3 has 17 amino acids. The ends were cut back, 0 bases at V and 0 bases at J, with 13 bases in the middle. The CDR3 reads CASSLDGGFISGNTIYF. The CDR3 nucleotides read TGTGCCAGCAGCTTGGACGGGGGATTTATCTCTGGAAACACCATATATTTT.

This clone has only one observation. V gene TRBV6-5 combines with J gene TRBJ2-2, with D possibly matching TRBD2 (6 bases). This CDR3 is 13 amino acids long. The germline V gene has CDR1 MNHEY and CDR2 SVGAGI. V was clipped by 2 bases and J by 5 bases, with 6 bases between them. The chain's CDR3 is CASSYGGTGELFF. CDR3 bases: TGTGCCAGCAGTTACGGAGGGACCGGGGAGCTGTTTTTT.